Given below is one T cell receptor (beta chain) in context. Its antigen is unidentified. The sample comes from a study of T cell responses to AZD1222 COVID-19 vaccine. Whole-study results and caveats: Sampling captured repertoires only after the peak T cell response. Reports indicate that nearly half of spike-specific TCRs are directed at unmutated variant regions. There were mostly white British donors and more females than males, and clonal diversity was possibly underestimated.

TCRdb's table, derived via immunoSEQ multiplex PCR, lists solely in-frame clones and lacks some. This table holds around 130,000 clones, approximately 94% found once. The material sequenced was peripheral blood, taken on day 0 of AZD1222 vaccination. This receptor was obtained from an adult in good health.

CDR3 bases: TGTGCCAGCAGCTTTACATCGGATACGCAGTATTTT. This sequence encodes CASSFTSDTQYF. V and J are TRBV7-6 and TRBJ2-3; D is unclear. The CDR3 loop spans 12 amino acids. The V end was cut by 3 bases, the J end by 6 bases, with 7 bases between. CDR1 SGHVS and CDR2 FNYEAQ come from the germline V gene. The entire variable domain, with the rest obtained from reference TRBV7-6 and TRBJ2-3, is as follows: GAGVSQSPRYKVTKRGQDVALRCDPISGHVSLYWYRQALGQGPEFLTYFNYEAQQDKSGLPNDRFSAERPEGSISTLTIQRTEQRDSAMYRCASSFTSDTQYFGPGTRLTVL.